This T cell receptor (beta chain) was documented in a study of cytomegalovirus exposure and HLA in healthy donors. Study information: HLA-typed donors were the source of around 80 million unique TCRs, which an early data release held.

A word on this clone: Its antigen is undetermined.

The study ran its PCR with 60 Vbeta and 13 Jbeta primers. Repertoires were generated with immunoSEQ multiplex PCR, while TCRdb's copy carries only in-frame clones and drops some. The data hold some 120,000 clones, with 74% observed a single time. Germline loops: CDR1 MGHRA, CDR2 YSYEKL. The CDR3 is 16 amino acids. The V segment lost 6 bases and the J segment 0 bases; nucleotides outside the gene matches: 4. Findings of the study overall: Information on immune exposure was restricted to one variable (CMV serostatus).

The receptor was isolated from a man between 40 and 49 years old in good health and CMV-seropositive. The sample was PBMCs. The V and J genes are TRBV4-1 and TRBJ2-5; 13 nucleotides align to TRBD2. The CDR3 sequence: CASRPTSGGDQETQYF. CDR3 DNA: TGCGCCAGCAGACCCACTAGCGGGGGGGACCAAGAGACCCAGTACTTC.